This entry concerns a single T cell receptor beta chain. Its antigen remains unidentified. The V gene lost 4 bases and the J gene lost 8 bases, with 11 bases spanning the gap. Germline CDR1 and CDR2: SGHDN and FVKESK. The CDR3 totals 13 residues. TCRdb's copy holds only in-frame clones and misses some; the assay was immunoSEQ multiplex PCR. The data hold fewer than 150,000 clones, with roughly 87% observed a single time. These data belong to a study of T cell responses to AZD1222 COVID-19 vaccine. Study-level results: White British ancestry dominated among donors, who included more females, and clonal diversity was possibly underestimated.

The specimen was peripheral blood, collected on day 0 of AZD1222 vaccination. This chain links TRBV14 with TRBJ1-4, with TRBD1 as a possible D gene (5 bases). The receptor was derived from an adult in good health. CDR3: CASSLGGSEKLFF. CDR3 DNA: TGTGCCAGCAGCCTCGGGGGAAGCGAAAAACTGTTTTTT.